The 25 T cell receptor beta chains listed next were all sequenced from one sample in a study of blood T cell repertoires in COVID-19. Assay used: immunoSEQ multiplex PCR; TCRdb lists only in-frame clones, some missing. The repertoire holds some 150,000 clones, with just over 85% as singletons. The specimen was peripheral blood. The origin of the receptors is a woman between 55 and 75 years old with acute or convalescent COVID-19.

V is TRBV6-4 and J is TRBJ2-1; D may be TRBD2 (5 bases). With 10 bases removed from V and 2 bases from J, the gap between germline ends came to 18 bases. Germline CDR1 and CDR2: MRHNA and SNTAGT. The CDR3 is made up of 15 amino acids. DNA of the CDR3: TGTGCCAACGCACCCTTGAGGGCTACCTACAATGAGCAGTTCTTC. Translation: CANAPLRATYNEQFF.

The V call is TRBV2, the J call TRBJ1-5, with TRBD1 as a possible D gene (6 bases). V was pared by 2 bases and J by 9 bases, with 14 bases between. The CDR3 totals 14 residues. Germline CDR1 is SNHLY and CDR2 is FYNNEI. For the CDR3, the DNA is TGTGCCAGCAGTGAATCAGGGGTTAGGCTGCCCCAGCATTTT. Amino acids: CASSESGVRLPQHF.

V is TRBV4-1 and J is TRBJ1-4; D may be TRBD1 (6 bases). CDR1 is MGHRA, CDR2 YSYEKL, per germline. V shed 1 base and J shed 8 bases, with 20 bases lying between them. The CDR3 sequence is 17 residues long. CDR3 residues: CASSQVFSGDLQEKLFF. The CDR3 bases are TGCGCCAGCAGCCAAGTCTTTTCAGGGGATTTACAGGAAAAACTGTTTTTT.

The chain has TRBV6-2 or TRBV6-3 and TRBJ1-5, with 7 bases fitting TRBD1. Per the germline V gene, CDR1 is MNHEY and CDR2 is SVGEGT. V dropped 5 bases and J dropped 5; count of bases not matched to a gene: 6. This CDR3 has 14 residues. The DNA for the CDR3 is TGTGCCAGCAGTCCCGGGACAGCTTATCAGCCCCAGCATTTT. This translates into CASSPGTAYQPQHF.

This CDR3 reads CASSTGVGGYTF. The CDR3, as DNA: TGTGCCAGTAGTACGGGGGTTGGTGGCTACACCTTC. The chain carries TRBV19 and TRBJ1-2; a possible D gene is TRBD1 (5 bases). The germline V gene has CDR1 LNHDA and CDR2 SQIVND (reference sequence). Trimming shortened V by 4 bases and J by 7 bases, and 10 bases separated the two germline ends. This CDR3 comprises 12 residues.

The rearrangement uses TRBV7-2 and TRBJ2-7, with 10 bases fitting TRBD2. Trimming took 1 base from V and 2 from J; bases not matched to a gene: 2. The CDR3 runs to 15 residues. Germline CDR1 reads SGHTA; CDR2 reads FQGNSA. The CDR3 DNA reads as TGTGCCAGCAGCTTAGTACTAGCGGGACCCTACGAGCAGTACTTC. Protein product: CASSLVLAGPYEQYF.

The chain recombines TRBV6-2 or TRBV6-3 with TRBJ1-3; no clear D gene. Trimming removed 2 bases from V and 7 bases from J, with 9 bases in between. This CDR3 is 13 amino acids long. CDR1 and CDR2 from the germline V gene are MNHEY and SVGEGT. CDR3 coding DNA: TGTGCCAGCAGTTACGCAAGAGGGAACACCATATATTTT. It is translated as CASSYARGNTIYF.

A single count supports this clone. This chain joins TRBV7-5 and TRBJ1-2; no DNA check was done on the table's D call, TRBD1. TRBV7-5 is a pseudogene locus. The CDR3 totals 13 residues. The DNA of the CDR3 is TGTGCCAGATCCAGGGGGGCTAACTATGGCTACACCTTC. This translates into CARSRGANYGYTF.

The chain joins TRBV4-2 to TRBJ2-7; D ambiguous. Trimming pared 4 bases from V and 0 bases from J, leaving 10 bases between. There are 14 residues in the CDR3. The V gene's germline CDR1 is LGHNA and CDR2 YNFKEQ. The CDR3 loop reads CASSPNPSSYEQYF. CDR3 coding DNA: TGTGCCAGCAGCCCTAACCCGAGCTCCTACGAGCAGTACTTC.

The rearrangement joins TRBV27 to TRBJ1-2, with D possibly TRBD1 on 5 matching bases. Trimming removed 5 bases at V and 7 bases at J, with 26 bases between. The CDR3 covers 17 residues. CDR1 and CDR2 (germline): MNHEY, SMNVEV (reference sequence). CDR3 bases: TGTGCCAGCAGTACCAAGGGTCAGGGAGGGCTGTTTGGTGGCTACACCTTC. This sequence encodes CASSTKGQGGLFGGYTF.

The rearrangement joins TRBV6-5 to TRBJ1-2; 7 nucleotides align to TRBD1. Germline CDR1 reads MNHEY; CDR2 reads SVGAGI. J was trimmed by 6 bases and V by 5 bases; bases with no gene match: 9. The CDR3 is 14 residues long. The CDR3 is CASSQLDRNNGYTF. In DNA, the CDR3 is TGTGCCAGCAGTCAATTGGACAGGAATAATGGCTACACCTTC.

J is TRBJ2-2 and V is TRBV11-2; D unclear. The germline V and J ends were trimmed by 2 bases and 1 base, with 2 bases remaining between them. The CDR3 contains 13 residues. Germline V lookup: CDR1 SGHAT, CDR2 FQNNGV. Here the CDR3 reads CASSLQNTGELFF. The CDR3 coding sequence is TGTGCCAGCAGCTTACAGAACACCGGGGAGCTGTTTTTT.

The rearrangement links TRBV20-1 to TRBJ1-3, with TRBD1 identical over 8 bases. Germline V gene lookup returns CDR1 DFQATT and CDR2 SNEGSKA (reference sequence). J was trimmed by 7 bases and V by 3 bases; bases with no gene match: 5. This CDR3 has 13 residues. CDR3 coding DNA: TGCAGTGCTAGTTCAGGGGGCTTGAACACCATATATTTT. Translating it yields CSASSGGLNTIYF.

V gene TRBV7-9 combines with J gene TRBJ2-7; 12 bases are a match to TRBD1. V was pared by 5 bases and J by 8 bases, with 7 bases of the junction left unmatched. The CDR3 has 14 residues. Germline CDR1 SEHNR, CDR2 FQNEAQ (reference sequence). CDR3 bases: TGTGCCAGCAGCCCGGGACAGGGGGCCTCGAAGCAGTACTTC. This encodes CASSPGQGASKQYF.

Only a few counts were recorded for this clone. The CDR3 is CASSPNSGNQPQHF. The CDR3 DNA is TGTGCCAGCAGCCCGAATTCGGGCAATCAGCCCCAGCATTTT. The V and J genes are TRBV6-5 and TRBJ1-5; no definite D call. In germline, CDR1 is MNHEY, CDR2 SVGAGI. V gave up 6 bases and J gave up 2 bases, with 11 bases separating them. The CDR3 is made up of 14 amino acids.

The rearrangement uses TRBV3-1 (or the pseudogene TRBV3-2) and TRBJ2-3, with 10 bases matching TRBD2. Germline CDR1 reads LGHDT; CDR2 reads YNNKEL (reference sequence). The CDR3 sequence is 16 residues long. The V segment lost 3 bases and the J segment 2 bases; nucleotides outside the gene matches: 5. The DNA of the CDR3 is TGTGCCAGCAGCCATTTACTAGCGGGGTTCACAGATACGCAGTATTTT. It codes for CASSHLLAGFTDTQYF.

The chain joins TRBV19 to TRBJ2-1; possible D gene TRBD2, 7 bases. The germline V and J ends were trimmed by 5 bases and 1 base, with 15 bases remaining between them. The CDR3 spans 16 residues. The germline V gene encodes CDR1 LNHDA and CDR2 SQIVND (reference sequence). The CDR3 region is CASSFYGGPSYNEQFF. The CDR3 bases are TGTGCCAGTAGTTTCTACGGGGGGCCTTCCTACAATGAGCAGTTCTTC.

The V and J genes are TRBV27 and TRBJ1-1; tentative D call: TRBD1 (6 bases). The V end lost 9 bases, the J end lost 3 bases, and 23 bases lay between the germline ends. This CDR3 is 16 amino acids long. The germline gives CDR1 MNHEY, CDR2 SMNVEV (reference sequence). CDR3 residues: CASKAWTARSYTEAFF. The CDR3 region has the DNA TGTGCCAGTAAGGCCTGGACAGCCCGATCGTACACTGAAGCTTTCTTT.

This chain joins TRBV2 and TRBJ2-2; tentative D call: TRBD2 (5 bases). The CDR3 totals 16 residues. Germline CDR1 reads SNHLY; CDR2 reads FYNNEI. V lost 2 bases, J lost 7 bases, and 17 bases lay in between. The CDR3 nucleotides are TGTGCCAGCAGTGAAAGGGCGCAGGTCAGCGGCGGGGAGCTGTTTTTT. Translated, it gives CASSERAQVSGGELFF.

The CDR3 DNA follows: TGTGCCAGCATCAACCGGGACAGGGGAACTCCGGAATGGACTGAAGCTTTCTTT. This codes for CASINRDRGTPEWTEAFF. The rearrangement joins TRBV6-9 to TRBJ1-1; 10 bases fit TRBD1. Germline V gene lookup returns CDR1 MNHGY and CDR2 SVAAGI. The length of the CDR3 is 18 residues. V was pared by 7 bases and J by 5 bases, with 19 bases of the junction left unmatched.

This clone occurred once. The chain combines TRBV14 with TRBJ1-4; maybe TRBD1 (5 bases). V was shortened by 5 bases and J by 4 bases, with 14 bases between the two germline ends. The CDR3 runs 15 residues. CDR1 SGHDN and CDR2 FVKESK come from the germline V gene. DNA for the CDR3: TGTGCCAGCAGCAGACCCGGGACTGGTAATGAAAAACTGTTTTTT. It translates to CASSRPGTGNEKLFF.

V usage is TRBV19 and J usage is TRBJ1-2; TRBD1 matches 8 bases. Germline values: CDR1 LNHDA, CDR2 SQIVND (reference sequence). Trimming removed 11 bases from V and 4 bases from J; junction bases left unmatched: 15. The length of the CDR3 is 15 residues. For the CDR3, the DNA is TGTGCCGGATCCACTTCAGGGGGCGCCGGCTATGGCTACACCTTC. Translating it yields CAGSTSGGAGYGYTF. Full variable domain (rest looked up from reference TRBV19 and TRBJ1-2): DGGITQSPKYLFRKEGQNVTLSCEQNLNHDAMYWYRQDPGQGLRLIYYSQIVNDFQKGDIAEGYSVSREKKESFPLTVTSAQKNPTAFYLCAGSTSGGAGYGYTFGSGTRLTVV.

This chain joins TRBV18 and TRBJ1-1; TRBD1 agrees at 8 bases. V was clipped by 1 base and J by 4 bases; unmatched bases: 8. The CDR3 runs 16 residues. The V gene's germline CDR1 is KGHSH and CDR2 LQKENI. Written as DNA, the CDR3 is TGTGCCAGCTCACCACGTTCTCAGGGGGCAGGCACTGAAGCTTTCTTT. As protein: CASSPRSQGAGTEAFF. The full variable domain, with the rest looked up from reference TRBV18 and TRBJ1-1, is NAGVMQNPRHLVRRRGQEARLRCSPMKGHSHVYWYRQLPEEGLKFMVYLQKENIIDESGMPKERFSAEFPKEGPSILRIQQVVRGDSAAYFCASSPRSQGAGTEAFFGQGTRLTVV.

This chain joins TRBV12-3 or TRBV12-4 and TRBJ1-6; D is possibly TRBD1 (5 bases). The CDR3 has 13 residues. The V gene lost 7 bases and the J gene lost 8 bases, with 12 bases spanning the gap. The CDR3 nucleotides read TGTGCCAGCAAACCGGGACTATATTCACCCCTCCACTTT. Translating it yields CASKPGLYSPLHF.

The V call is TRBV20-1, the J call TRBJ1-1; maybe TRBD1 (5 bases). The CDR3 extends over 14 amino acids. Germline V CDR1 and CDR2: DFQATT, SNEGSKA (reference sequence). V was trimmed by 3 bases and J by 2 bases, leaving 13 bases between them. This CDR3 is CSASTGSINTEAFF. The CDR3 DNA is TGCAGTGCTAGTACAGGCAGTATTAACACTGAAGCTTTCTTT.